These 4 T cell receptor beta chains originate from one sample sequenced in a study of somatic mutations in cytotoxic T cells in rheumatoid arthritis. Assay used: immunoSEQ multiplex PCR; TCRdb lists only in-frame clones, some missing. The table includes roughly 9,200 clones, about four fifths detected once. The sample consisted of CD8+ T cells sorted from blood. The receptors originated from an adult with rheumatoid arthritis.

The chain employs TRBV7-2 and TRBJ2-1, with D possibly matching TRBD1 (6 bases). The CDR3 is 16 amino acids. The V end was cut by 5 bases, the J end by 2 bases, with 16 bases between. Germline CDR1 SGHTA, CDR2 FQGNSA. The CDR3 loop reads CASSPPGTRTYNEQFF. The CDR3 nucleotides are TGTGCCAGCAGCCCCCCCGGGACACGTACCTACAATGAGCAGTTCTTC.

The chain combines TRBV11-1 with TRBJ2-1; TRBD2 agrees at 14 bases. CDR3 length: 16 residues. Per germline, CDR1 SGHAT and CDR2 FQDESV (reference sequence). Trimming at V came to 4 bases and at J to 4 bases, leaving 3 bases not matched to a gene. The CDR3 sequence is CASSSRLAGGYNEQFF. The CDR3 DNA reads TGTGCCAGCAGCTCGCGACTAGCGGGAGGGTACAATGAGCAGTTCTTC.

The chain has TRBV6-1 and TRBJ1-6; TRBD1 matches at 9 bases. After removal of 3 bases from V and 10 bases from J, the junction contained 4 bases not matched to a gene. Looked up from germline, CDR1 is MNHNS and CDR2 is SASEGT. This CDR3 has 14 residues. CDR3: CASSDDRGYSPLHF. CDR3 DNA: TGTGCCAGCAGTGATGACAGGGGGTACTCACCCCTCCACTTT.

A few counts support this clone. V and J are TRBV6-5 and TRBJ1-1; D remains unclear. V was clipped by 7 bases and J by 1 base, with 4 bases between them. Germline CDR1 is MNHEY and CDR2 is SVGAGI. The CDR3 runs 11 residues. The CDR3 sequence is CASKENTEAFF. CDR3 coding DNA: TGTGCCAGCAAAGAGAACACTGAAGCTTTCTTT.